This TCR beta chain came from a study of shared clonotypes between healthy human individuals. Overall study results and limits: Sharing across four donors was highest in naive CD4 (about 5%) and lowest in memory CD8 (approximately 0.4%).

About this clone: The antigen is unknown.

Donors comprised healthy HIV-negative adults lacking recent acute infections or vaccinations. Clones were read by immunoSEQ multiplex PCR, and TCRdb kept only the in-frame ones, dropping some. The table records about 1.1 million clones, approximately 80% of them present only once. Germline lookup yields CDR1 MNHEY and CDR2 SMNVEV (reference sequence). This CDR3 is built from 18 residues. The J segment lost 2 bases and the V segment lost 5 bases, leaving 16 bases of the junction unmatched. Specimen: memory CD4+ T cells from PBMCs. Stated subset: CD45RA-negative fraction. The chain uses TRBV27 and TRBJ2-7; 9 bases match TRBD1. The sequence derives from a man aged 18 to 30 in good health. Some clones in this sample may be carry-over from other donors' samples. The CDR3 DNA reads TGTGCCAGCAGTCGCTGGGGACAGGGCTTAGAAGTTGCCTACGAGCAGTACTTC. It codes for CASSRWGQGLEVAYEQYF.